This TCR beta chain was captured in a study of blood T cells in healthy people across ages. This clonotype was observed a few times. Those donating, healthy Caucasian individuals from Russia, were aged roughly 6 to 100. A sample-barcoded 5' primer and a J-beta primer mix were used in a second PCR of roughly 6 to 11 cycles. Each cDNA was tagged by a template-switch adaptor containing 12 random nucleotides. TCRdb reprocessed the 5' RACE reads via MiXCR and lists one record per CDR3 protein. The sample comprises some 890,000 distinct CDR3 sequences, around 29% of which are singletons, and roughly a tenth rests with the top ten. J was trimmed by 2 bases and V by 6 bases; bases with no gene match: 21. The germline V gene has CDR1 DFQATT and CDR2 SNEGSKA (reference sequence). The CDR3 has 19 amino acids. The same specimen was also included in a second study, on T cells of mothers and their children.

This sequence originates from a woman aged 40-49 years in good health. The rearrangement uses TRBV20-1 and TRBJ2-3, with 9 nucleotides matching TRBD2. Sequences were obtained from blood. The CDR3 here is CSARSPGRGGIKDTDTQYF. The CDR3 DNA is TGCAGTGCCCGTTCACCTGGGCGGGGGGGCATTAAGGACACAGATACGCAGTATTTT.